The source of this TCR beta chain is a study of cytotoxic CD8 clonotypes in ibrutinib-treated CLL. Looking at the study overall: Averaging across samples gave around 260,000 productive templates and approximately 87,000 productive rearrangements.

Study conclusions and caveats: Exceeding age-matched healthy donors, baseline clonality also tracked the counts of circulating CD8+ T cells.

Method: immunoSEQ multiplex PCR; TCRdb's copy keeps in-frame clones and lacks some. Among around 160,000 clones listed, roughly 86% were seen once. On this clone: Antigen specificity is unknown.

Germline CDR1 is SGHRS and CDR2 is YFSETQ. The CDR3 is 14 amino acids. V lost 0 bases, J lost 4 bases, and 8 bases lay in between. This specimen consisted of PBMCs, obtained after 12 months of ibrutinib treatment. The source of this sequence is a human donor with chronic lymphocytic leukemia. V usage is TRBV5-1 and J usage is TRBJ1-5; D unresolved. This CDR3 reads CASSLAGVNQPQHF. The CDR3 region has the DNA TGCGCCAGCAGCTTGGCCGGGGTTAATCAGCCCCAGCATTTT.